The source of this TCR beta chain is a study of blood T cell repertoires in COVID-19. Study-level background: Some COVID-19 samples were acute and others convalescent; all came from the United States, Italy and Spain. PBMCs, B-cell-depleted T cells, or T cells provided the cDNA or gDNA that made up the material.

Source study methods: Amplification of reference gene primers provided the estimated nucleated cell counts. Repertoires were generated with immunoSEQ multiplex PCR, while TCRdb's copy carries only in-frame clones and drops some. V and J calls and clone size are given by that table; D and trimming were obtained from the DNA. The sample has 200,000 to 250,000 clones; around 87% are singletons. The length of the CDR3 is 12 residues. Germline values: CDR1 MNHEY, CDR2 SVGAGI. V lost 8 bases and J lost 0, with 7 bases in between. The chain is built from TRBV6-5 and TRBJ1-2, with no clear D. The TCR was taken from a woman between 65 and 79 years old with active or convalescent COVID-19. The material sequenced was peripheral blood. In DNA form, the CDR3 reads TGTGCCAGCCAGGATTCTAACTATGGCTACACCTTC. As protein: CASQDSNYGYTF.